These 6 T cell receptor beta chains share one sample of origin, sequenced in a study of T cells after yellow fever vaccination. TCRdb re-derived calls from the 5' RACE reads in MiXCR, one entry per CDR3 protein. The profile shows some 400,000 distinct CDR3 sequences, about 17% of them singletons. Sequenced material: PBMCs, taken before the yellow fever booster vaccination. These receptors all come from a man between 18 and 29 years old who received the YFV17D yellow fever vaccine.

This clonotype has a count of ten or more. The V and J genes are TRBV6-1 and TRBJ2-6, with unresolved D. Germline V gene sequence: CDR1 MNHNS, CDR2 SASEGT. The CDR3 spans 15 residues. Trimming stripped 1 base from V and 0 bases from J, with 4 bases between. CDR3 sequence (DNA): TGTGCCAGCAGTGAAGGGGGCTCTGGGGCCAACGTCCTGACTTTC. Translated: CASSEGGSGANVLTF.

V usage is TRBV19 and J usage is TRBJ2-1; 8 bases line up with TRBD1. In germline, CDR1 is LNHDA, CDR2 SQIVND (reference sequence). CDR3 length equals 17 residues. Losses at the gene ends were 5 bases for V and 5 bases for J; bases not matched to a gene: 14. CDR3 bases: TGTGCCAGTAGTTTCCTCCGACGGACAGGGCTAGACAATGAGCAGTTCTTC. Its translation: CASSFLRRTGLDNEQFF.

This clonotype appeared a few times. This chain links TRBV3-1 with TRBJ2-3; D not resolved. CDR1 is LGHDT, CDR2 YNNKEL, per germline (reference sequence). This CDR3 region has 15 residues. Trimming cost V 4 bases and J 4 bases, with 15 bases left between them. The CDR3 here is CASSRIGLAADTQYF. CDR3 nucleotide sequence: TGTGCCAGCAGCCGGATCGGTCTTGCGGCAGATACGCAGTATTTT.

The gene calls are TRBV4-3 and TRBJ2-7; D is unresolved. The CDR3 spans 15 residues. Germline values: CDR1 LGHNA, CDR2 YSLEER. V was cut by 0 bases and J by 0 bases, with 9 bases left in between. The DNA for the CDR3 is TGCGCCAGCAGCCAAGATTCAGGCGGCTCCTACGAGCAGTACTTC. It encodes CASSQDSGGSYEQYF.

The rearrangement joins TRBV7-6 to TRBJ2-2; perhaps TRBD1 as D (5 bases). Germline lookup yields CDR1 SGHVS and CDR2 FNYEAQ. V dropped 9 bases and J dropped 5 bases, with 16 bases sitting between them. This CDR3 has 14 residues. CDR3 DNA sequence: TGTGCCAGTTGGAAGGGGTTTGGGACCGGGGAGCTGTTTTTT. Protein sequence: CASWKGFGTGELFF.

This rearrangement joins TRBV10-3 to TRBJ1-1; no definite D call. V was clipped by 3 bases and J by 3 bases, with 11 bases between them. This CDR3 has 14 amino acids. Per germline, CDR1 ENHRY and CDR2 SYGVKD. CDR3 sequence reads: CAISDLGLDTEAFF. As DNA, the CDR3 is TGTGCCATCAGTGATCTAGGGTTGGACACTGAAGCTTTCTTT.